What follows are 26 T cell receptor beta chains derived from one specimen sequenced in a study of shared clonotypes between healthy human individuals. Naive CD8 cells lacked CD45RO and underwent positive selection for CCR7, leaving out terminally differentiated effector memory CD45RA+ cells. Clones were read by immunoSEQ multiplex PCR, and TCRdb kept only the in-frame ones, dropping some. The sample lists about 2 million clones; approximately 95% were seen once. The sequencing input was naive CD8+ T cells sorted from blood. All receptors derive from a man aged 18 to 35 in good health.

Written as DNA, the CDR3 is TGTGCCTGGAGTGCCGCGGCCGGGTTTCGCTACGAGCAGTACTTC. This gives the protein CAWSAAAGFRYEQYF. This chain links TRBV30 with TRBJ2-7; unclear D gene. The germline V gene encodes CDR1 GTSNPN and CDR2 SVGIG (reference sequence). The CDR3 extends over 15 amino acids. Trimming removed 1 base from V and 3 bases from J, with 16 bases in between.

The chain couples TRBV2 to TRBJ2-5; no reliable D call. Looked up from germline, CDR1 is SNHLY and CDR2 is FYNNEI. Trimming pared 6 bases from V and 2 bases from J, leaving 7 bases between. There are 12 residues in the CDR3. CDR3: CASRGPQETQYF. Written as DNA, the CDR3 is TGTGCCAGCAGAGGACCTCAAGAGACCCAGTACTTC. Filled out from reference TRBV2 and TRBJ2-5, the complete variable domain reads EPEVTQTPSHQVTQMGQEVILRCVPISNHLYFYWYRQILGQKVEFLVSFYNNEISEKSEIFDDQFSVERPDGSNFTLKIRSTKLEDSAMYFCASRGPQETQYFGPGTRLLVL.

V gene TRBV11-2 combines with J gene TRBJ2-1; unclear D gene. V was pared by 5 bases and J by 0 bases, with 14 bases between. In germline, CDR1 is SGHAT, CDR2 FQNNGV. The CDR3 consists of 16 residues. The CDR3 here is CASSQDHRSSYNEQFF. The CDR3 nucleotides read TGTGCCAGCAGCCAGGATCACAGAAGCTCCTACAATGAGCAGTTCTTC.

V and J are TRBV30 and TRBJ1-6; perhaps TRBD1 as D (5 bases). V was clipped by 0 bases and J by 8 bases, with 8 bases between them. This CDR3 has 13 residues. Germline CDR1 reads GTSNPN; CDR2 reads SVGIG (reference sequence). CDR3 in amino acids: CAWSVQEDSPLHF. The CDR3 DNA follows: TGTGCCTGGAGTGTACAGGAAGATTCACCCCTCCACTTT. Full variable domain (rest looked up from reference TRBV30 and TRBJ1-6): SQTIHQWPATLVQPVGSPLSLECTVEGTSNPNLYWYRQAAGRGLQLLFYSVGIGQISSEVPQNLSASRPQDRQFILSSKKLLLSDSGFYLCAWSVQEDSPLHFGNGTRLTVT.

The chain recombines TRBV7-6 with TRBJ2-7, with 10 bases fitting TRBD2. This CDR3 region has 14 residues. Germline trimming cut 5 bases from V and 5 bases from J; bases unmatched to any gene: 6. Germline V gene sequence: CDR1 SGHVS, CDR2 FNYEAQ. CDR3 DNA: TGTGCCAGCAGCCAGAGCGGGGGGGTCGACGAGCAGTACTTC. Protein product: CASSQSGGVDEQYF.

The chain joins TRBV27 to TRBJ2-3, with 11 positions matching TRBD2. Looked up from germline, CDR1 is MNHEY and CDR2 is SMNVEV (reference sequence). The length of the CDR3 is 15 residues. The V gene end was trimmed by 4 bases and the J gene end by 6 bases; junction bases not matched to a gene: 6. The CDR3 is CASSYRLAGTDTQYF. The CDR3 DNA is TGTGCCAGCAGTTACCGACTAGCGGGGACTGATACGCAGTATTTT.

The chain couples TRBV19 to TRBJ1-6; a weak D match, TRBD1 (6 bases). From germline, CDR1 is LNHDA and CDR2 SQIVND (reference sequence). Trimming pared 3 bases from V and 7 bases from J, leaving 13 bases between. CDR3 size: 15 residues. CDR3 sequence: CASSIPGGNNSPLHF. The CDR3 region has the DNA TGTGCCAGTAGTATCCCTGGGGGCAACAATTCACCCCTCCACTTT.

CDR3 sequence: CASRDRLYEQYF. In nucleotides, the CDR3 is TGTGCCAGCAGGGACAGGCTCTACGAGCAGTACTTC. V gene TRBV25-1 combines with J gene TRBJ2-7, with 7 bases identical to TRBD1. V trimming: 6 bases; J trimming: 3 bases; junction bases outside the gene matches: 2. Germline CDR1 reads MGHDK; CDR2 reads SYGVNS. This CDR3 has 12 residues.

Comments on this clone: The DNA is left out, because the CDR3 cannot be placed on it with certainty; the CDR3 is given as TCRdb lists it. This chain connects TRBV28 to TRBJ1-1; the D call of TRBD1 is as the table states it, not checked on the DNA. The germline V gene has CDR1 MDHEN and CDR2 SYDVKM. The CDR3 sequence runs 16 residues, both termini included. This CDR3 is CASSFLAGGTDTEAFF.

This chain connects TRBV4-1 to TRBJ1-6; no reliable D call. Per germline, CDR1 MGHRA and CDR2 YSYEKL. This CDR3 has 17 amino acids. V shed 1 base and J shed 0 bases, with 10 bases lying between them. CDR3 in amino acids: CASSQVPLDSYNSPLHF. The CDR3 DNA is TGCGCCAGCAGCCAAGTGCCCCTCGACTCCTATAATTCACCCCTCCACTTT.

V gene TRBV6-6 combines with J gene TRBJ2-7; D gene unclear. The CDR3 contains 13 residues. V lost 6 bases, J lost 3 bases, and 12 bases lay in between. Germline assignment: CDR1 MNHNY and CDR2 SVGAGI (reference sequence). CDR3 sequence reads: CASSHDWDYEQYF. The CDR3 nucleotides read TGTGCCAGCAGCCACGATTGGGACTACGAGCAGTACTTC.

The J gene is TRBJ2-3, the V gene TRBV18, with TRBD1 identical over 8 bases. The CDR3 has 16 residues. J lost 0 bases, V lost 4 bases, and 6 bases had no gene match. CDR1 KGHSH and CDR2 LQKENI come from the germline V gene. CDR3 sequence: CASSQRGQGSTDTQYF. As DNA, the CDR3 is TGTGCCAGCTCACAACGAGGACAGGGTAGCACAGATACGCAGTATTTT.

This clone was observed a single time. This sequence joins TRBV4-3 and TRBJ2-1; TRBD2 agrees at 10 bases. The germline V gene encodes CDR1 LGHNA and CDR2 YSLEER. The CDR3 is 16 amino acids. J was trimmed by 6 bases and V by 0 bases; bases with no gene match: 5. The CDR3 here is CASSQDLAGAFNEQFF. The CDR3 DNA reads as TGCGCCAGCAGCCAAGATCTAGCGGGAGCTTTCAATGAGCAGTTCTTC.

As regards this clone: This is likely an artifact of a read error, given a far larger clone one base away. The chain links TRBV7-9 to TRBJ1-1; no clear D. Germline V gene data show CDR1 as SEHNR and CDR2 as FQNEAQ (reference sequence). V lost 5 bases, J lost 6 bases, and 10 bases lay in between. CDR3 length: 12 residues. CDR3 in DNA: TGTGCCAGCAGCGTAGGAACAGCTGAAGCTTTCTTT. This encodes CASSVGTAEAFF.

The chain carries TRBV6-5 and TRBJ2-5, with D unresolved. Germline V CDR1 and CDR2: MNHEY, SVGAGI. This CDR3 is built from 15 residues. The ends were cut back, 2 bases at V and 1 base at J, with 11 bases in the middle. This CDR3 is CASSYLVGVQETQYF. The CDR3 nucleotides read TGTGCCAGCAGTTACCTCGTCGGAGTCCAAGAGACCCAGTACTTC.

The chain has TRBV5-1 and TRBJ2-7; 8 nucleotides line up with TRBD2. Germline values: CDR1 SGHRS, CDR2 YFSETQ. The CDR3 covers 16 residues. V dropped 6 bases and J dropped 2; count of bases not matched to a gene: 13. The CDR3 region is CASTPSPGLGTYEQYF. The CDR3 coding sequence is TGCGCCAGCACCCCGTCACCGGGACTAGGGACCTACGAGCAGTACTTC.

V and J are TRBV2 and TRBJ2-5, with 7 bases that match TRBD1. Looked up from germline, CDR1 is SNHLY and CDR2 is FYNNEI. The CDR3 covers 17 residues. J was trimmed by 4 bases and V by 2 bases; bases with no gene match: 13. CDR3 bases: TGTGCCAGCAGTGAATACAGGGGTTGGGGGTTTATAGAGACCCAGTACTTC. Translating gives CASSEYRGWGFIETQYF. Full variable domain (outside the CDR3, taken from reference TRBV2 and TRBJ2-5): EPEVTQTPSHQVTQMGQEVILRCVPISNHLYFYWYRQILGQKVEFLVSFYNNEISEKSEIFDDQFSVERPDGSNFTLKIRSTKLEDSAMYFCASSEYRGWGFIETQYFGPGTRLLVL.

This clone was counted only a few times. The chain recombines TRBV30 with TRBJ1-1; D gene ambiguous. Trimming shortened V by 0 bases and J by 4 bases, and 12 bases separated the two germline ends. The CDR3 is made up of 14 amino acids. The germline V gene encodes CDR1 GTSNPN and CDR2 SVGIG (reference sequence). The DNA for the CDR3 is TGTGCCTGGAGTGTAGGCCATTTGACCACTGAAGCTTTCTTT. Protein: CAWSVGHLTTEAFF.

This clone was detected a few times. This chain connects TRBV2 to TRBJ1-1, with D uncertain. Per germline, CDR1 SNHLY and CDR2 FYNNEI. This CDR3 is 11 amino acids long. V was shortened by 5 bases and J by 11 bases, with 12 bases between the two germline ends. CDR3 amino acids: CASSPSWQAFF. The CDR3 region has the DNA TGTGCCAGCAGTCCCTCTTGGCAGGCTTTCTTT.

The chain joins TRBV6-5 to TRBJ1-6; D call uncertain. The CDR3 consists of 14 residues. Germline-derived CDR1 and CDR2 are MNHEY and SVGAGI. V lost 5 bases and J lost 2, with 7 bases in between. CDR3 region: CASSEGPYNSPLHF. The CDR3 nucleotides read TGTGCCAGCAGTGAAGGTCCCTATAATTCACCCCTCCACTTT.

The rearrangement links TRBV15 to TRBJ2-3; D not certain. This CDR3 has 15 amino acids. V lost 3 bases, J lost 0 bases, and 10 bases lay in between. CDR1 LNHNV and CDR2 YYDKDF come from the germline V gene (reference sequence). Here the CDR3 reads CATSSDSFSTDTQYF. Here the CDR3 DNA reads TGTGCCACCAGCAGCGACTCCTTCAGCACAGATACGCAGTATTTT.

The chain links TRBV27 to TRBJ2-1, with TRBD1 matching 11 bases. Germline V gene data show CDR1 as MNHEY and CDR2 as SMNVEV (reference sequence). The J segment lost 7 bases and the V segment lost 6 bases, leaving 5 bases of the junction unmatched. This CDR3 comprises 14 residues. CDR3 protein: CASRWTGGLNEQFF. As DNA, the CDR3 is TGTGCCAGCAGGTGGACAGGGGGCTTGAATGAGCAGTTCTTC.

The chain recombines TRBV10-3 with TRBJ2-1; tentatively, D is TRBD2 (6 bases). Germline V CDR1 and CDR2: ENHRY, SYGVKD. The CDR3 sequence is 13 residues long. Trimming took 6 bases from V and 4 from J, leaving 10 bases between them. DNA of the CDR3: TGTGCCATCAGCGGGGGTCCGTACAATGAGCAGTTCTTC. Translation gives CAISGGPYNEQFF.

This chain links TRBV28 with TRBJ1-4, with 9 positions matching TRBD1. Germline CDR1 reads MDHEN; CDR2 reads SYDVKM. The length of the CDR3 is 16 residues. V lost 3 bases to trimming and J lost 6 bases; unmatched junction nucleotides: 8. The CDR3 region has the DNA TGTGCCAGCAGTTTTCTTCCGGGACAGGGAGATGAAAAACTGTTTTTT. Its protein product is CASSFLPGQGDEKLFF.

This chain uses TRBV6-1 with TRBJ2-7, with D possibly being TRBD2 (5 bases). Germline V lookup: CDR1 MNHNS, CDR2 SASEGT. V dropped 7 bases and J dropped 4 bases, with 11 bases sitting between them. The CDR3 is 12 amino acids. CDR3 region: CASTQEGYEQYF. CDR3 nucleotide sequence: TGTGCCAGCACCCAAGAGGGATACGAGCAGTACTTC.

This chain links TRBV13 with TRBJ2-7; 9 bases align to TRBD1. Germline lookup yields CDR1 PRHDT and CDR2 FYEKMQ (reference sequence). V lost 5 bases and J lost 6; bases outside the gene matches: 11. The CDR3 spans 15 residues. The CDR3 sequence is CASSARQGGPTEQYF. The CDR3, as DNA: TGTGCCAGCAGCGCACGACAGGGGGGCCCCACCGAGCAGTACTTC.